This T cell receptor (beta chain) derives from a study of OX40 agonist ivuxolimab in advanced cancers. Across the study: Patients were dosed with the agonistic anti-OX40 (CD134) antibody ivuxolimab. Patients were treated with intravenous ivuxolimab, dosed at 0.01 to 10 mg/kg and infused every 2 weeks. Regarding the study as a whole: At doses 0.1 to 3.0 mg/kg, CD4+ and CD8+ clones expanded.

The CDR3 sequence is 13 residues long. Trimming took off 5 bases at V and 1 base at J, with 3 bases between the two ends. The germline V gene encodes CDR1 SGHDN and CDR2 FVKESK. About this clone: Its target is not known.

Some clones are missing from TCRdb's copy, which holds only in-frame ones; the method was immunoSEQ multiplex PCR. The data show approximately 54,000 clones, with approximately 84% seen just once and over 3% held by the top ten. The gene calls are TRBV14 and TRBJ2-6, with D unresolved. The specimen comprised CD4+ or CD8+ T cells sorted from blood, sampled in a trial of the OX40 agonist ivuxolimab. This TCR was sampled from an adult with an advanced solid tumor such as melanoma, head and neck, liver or kidney cancer. The CDR3 loop reads CASSISGANVLTF. For the CDR3, the DNA is TGTGCCAGCAGCATATCTGGGGCCAACGTCCTGACTTTC.